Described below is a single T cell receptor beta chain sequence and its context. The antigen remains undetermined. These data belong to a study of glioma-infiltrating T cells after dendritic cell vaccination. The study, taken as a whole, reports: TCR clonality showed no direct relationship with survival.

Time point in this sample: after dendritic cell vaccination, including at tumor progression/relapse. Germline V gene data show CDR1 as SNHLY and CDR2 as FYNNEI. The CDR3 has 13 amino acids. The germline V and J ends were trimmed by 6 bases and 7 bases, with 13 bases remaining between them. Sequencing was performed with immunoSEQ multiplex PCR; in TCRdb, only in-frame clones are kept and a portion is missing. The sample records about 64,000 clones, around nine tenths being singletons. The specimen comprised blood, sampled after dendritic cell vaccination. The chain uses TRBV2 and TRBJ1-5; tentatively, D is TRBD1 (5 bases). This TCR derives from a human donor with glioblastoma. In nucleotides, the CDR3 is TGTGCCAGCAGGCCCAGGGAGGGACAGCCCCAGCATTTT. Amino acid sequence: CASRPREGQPQHF.